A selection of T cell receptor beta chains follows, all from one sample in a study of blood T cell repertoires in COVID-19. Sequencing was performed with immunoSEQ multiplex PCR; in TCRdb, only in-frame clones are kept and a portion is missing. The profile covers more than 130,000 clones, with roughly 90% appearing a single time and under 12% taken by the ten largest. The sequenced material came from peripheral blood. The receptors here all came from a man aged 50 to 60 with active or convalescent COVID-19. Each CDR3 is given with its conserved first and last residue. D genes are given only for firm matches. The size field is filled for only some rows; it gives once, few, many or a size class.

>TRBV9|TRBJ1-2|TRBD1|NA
TGTGCCAGCAGCGTAGTGACAGGGTCTGGCTACACCTTC
CASSVVTGSGYTF
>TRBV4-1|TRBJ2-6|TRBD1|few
TGCGCCAGCAAACCGGGACAGGGATCTGGGGCCAACGTCCTGACTTTC
CASKPGQGSGANVLTF
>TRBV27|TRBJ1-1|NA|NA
TGTGCCAGCAGTTTAACCTCCTTCCGACAGAACACTGAAGCTTTCTTT
CASSLTSFRQNTEAFF
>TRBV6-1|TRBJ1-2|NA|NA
TGTGCCAGCAGCGAAGGGCGGTTTTCTAACTATGGCTACACCTTC
CASSEGRFSNYGYTF
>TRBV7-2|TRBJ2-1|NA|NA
TGTGCCAGCAGCCCCGGTGGGAGGAGGTACAATGAGCAGTTCTTC
CASSPGGRRYNEQFF
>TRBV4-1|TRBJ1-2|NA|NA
TGCGCCAGCACCCTGGTGGGGGCAGGGGTCACTGGATATGGCTACACCTTC
CASTLVGAGVTGYGYTF
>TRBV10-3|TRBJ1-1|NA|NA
TGTGCCATCAGCCTGACAGGGAACACTGAAGCTTTCTTT
CAISLTGNTEAFF
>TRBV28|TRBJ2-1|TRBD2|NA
TGTGCCAGCAGTTCGGGACTAGCCAATGAGCAGTTCTTC
CASSSGLANEQFF
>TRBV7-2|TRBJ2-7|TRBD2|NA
TGTGCCAGCAGCTTAACCGGGACTAGGAGCGAGCAGTACTTC
CASSLTGTRSEQYF
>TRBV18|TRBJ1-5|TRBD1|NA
TGTGCCAGCTCACCCGGGACAGGGGGCAATCAGCCCCAGCATTTT
CASSPGTGGNQPQHF
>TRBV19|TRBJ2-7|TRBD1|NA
TGTGCCAGTAGTACGACAGGGGGCGCGCGGGAGCAGTACTTC
CASSTTGGAREQYF
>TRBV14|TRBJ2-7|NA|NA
TGTGCCAGCAGCCTGTTTATGACAGTACCTTACGAGCAGTACTTC
CASSLFMTVPYEQYF
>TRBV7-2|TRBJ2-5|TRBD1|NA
TGTGCCAGCAGCCAGGGACAGCTTCAAGAGACCCAGTACTTC
CASSQGQLQETQYF
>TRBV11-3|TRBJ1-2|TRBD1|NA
TGTGCCAGCAGCTTAGTAGCATCGGAGGGGGCGCTTAGCGGCTACACCTTC
CASSLVASEGALSGYTF
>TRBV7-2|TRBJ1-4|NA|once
TGTGCCAGCAGTCCAGTTGCAACTAATGAAAAACTGTTTTTT
CASSPVATNEKLFF
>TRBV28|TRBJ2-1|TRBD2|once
TGTGCCAGCAGTCTAACTAGCGGGAGTTGGTATGAGCAGTTCTTC
CASSLTSGSWYEQFF
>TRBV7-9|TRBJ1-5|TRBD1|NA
TGTGCCAGCAGCCTACAGGGGGGTCAGCCCCAGCATTTT
CASSLQGGQPQHF
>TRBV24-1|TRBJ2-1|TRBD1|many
TGTGCCACCAGTGGCTCCCCCGACAGGGGGAATGAGCAGTTCTTC
CATSGSPDRGNEQFF
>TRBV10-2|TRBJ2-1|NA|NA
TGCGCCAGCAGTGATGGGGTGGGGGCAAGTAATGAGCAGTTCTTC
CASSDGVGASNEQFF
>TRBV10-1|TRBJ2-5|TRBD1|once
TGCGCCAGCAGCCGGGACAGGGGGACCCAGTACTTC
CASSRDRGTQYF
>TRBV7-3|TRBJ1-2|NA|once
TGTGCCAGCAGCCCGGCAGGAGGGAACTATGGCTACACCTTC
CASSPAGGNYGYTF
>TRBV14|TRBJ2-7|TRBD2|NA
TGTGCCAGCAGCCAAGGTCGAAGCGGGAGGATCTACGAGCAGTACTTC
CASSQGRSGRIYEQYF
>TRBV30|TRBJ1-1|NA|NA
TGTGCCTGGAGTGTACTAACTGAAGCTTTCTTT
CAWSVLTEAFF
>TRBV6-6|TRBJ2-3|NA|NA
TGTGCCAGCAGTTACCCAGGAACAGATACGCAGTATTTT
CASSYPGTDTQYF
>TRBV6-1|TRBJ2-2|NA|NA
TGTGCCAGCAGTGAAGCTGTAGGGGGCACCGGGGAGCTGTTTTTT
CASSEAVGGTGELFF
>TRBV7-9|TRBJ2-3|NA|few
TGTGCCAGCAGCTTACTAGCGCTGGCTAGCACAGATACGCAGTATTTT
CASSLLALASTDTQYF
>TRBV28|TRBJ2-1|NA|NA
TGTGCCAGCAGTTTAGGGCGCAATGAGCAGTTCTTC
CASSLGRNEQFF
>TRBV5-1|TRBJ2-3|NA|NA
TGCGCCAGCAGCTTGGAGGGCGGGAGCACAGATACGCAGTATTTT
CASSLEGGSTDTQYF
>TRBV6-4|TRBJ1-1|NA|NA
TGTGCCAGCAGTGAGGGTCGAGGCACTGAAGCTTTCTTT
CASSEGRGTEAFF